A single sample is the source of the 32 T cell receptor beta chains below, sequenced in a study of blood T cell repertoires in COVID-19 (dated by TCRdb to between 2020 and 2021). Library preparation employed the immunoSEQ multiplex PCR assay. TCRdb provides this immuneACCESS table in a form limited to in-frame rearrangements. Some clones are lacking; in checked studies, under half of them reflect an unresolved V gene, and why the rest are absent is not known. Here the sample has approximately 390,000 clones; almost 90% occur a single time. Jointly, the top ten make up about 7% of the sample. The sample taken for sequencing was peripheral blood. The receptors were sampled from a man between 18 and 29 years old with active or convalescent COVID-19.

The chain carries TRBV9 and TRBJ2-3; a possible D gene is TRBD2 (5 bases). V was shortened by 0 bases and J by 1 base, with 9 bases between the two germline ends. CDR1 SGDLS and CDR2 YYNGEE come from the germline V gene. CDR3 length: 15 residues. CDR3 sequence (DNA): TGTGCCAGCAGCGTAGCCGAGGGTCGCACAGATACGCAGTATTTT. This translates into CASSVAEGRTDTQYF.

V and J are TRBV28 and TRBJ1-6; 11 nucleotides align to TRBD1. Germline lookup yields CDR1 MDHEN and CDR2 SYDVKM. The V gene end was trimmed by 5 bases and the J gene end by 1 base; junction bases not matched to a gene: 1. The CDR3 length is 16 residues. Here the CDR3 DNA reads TGTGCCAGCAGTCGGGACAGGGGGTCCTATAATTCACCCCTCCACTTT. It translates to CASSRDRGSYNSPLHF. The full variable domain, completed using reference TRBV28 and TRBJ1-6, is DVKVTQSSRYLVKRTGEKVFLECVQDMDHENMFWYRQDPGLGLRLIYFSYDVKMKEKGDIPEGYSVSREKKERFSLILESASTNQTSMYLCASSRDRGSYNSPLHFGNGTRLTVT.

This rearrangement joins TRBV19 to TRBJ2-5; 8 bases are shared with TRBD2. Germline V gene sequence: CDR1 LNHDA, CDR2 SQIVND (reference sequence). With V trimmed by 3 bases and J by 5 bases, 2 bases remained unmatched. This CDR3 region has 13 residues. The DNA of the CDR3 is TGTGCCAGTAGTATCGGGGGGGACGAGACCCAGTACTTC. The encoded protein is CASSIGGDETQYF.

The CDR3 sequence: CASSWQGKTGELFF. CDR3 nucleotides: TGTGCCAGTAGTTGGCAGGGGAAAACCGGGGAGCTGTTTTTT. J is TRBJ2-2 and V is TRBV19; TRBD1 might be the D (6 bases). CDR1 and CDR2 from the germline V gene are LNHDA and SQIVND (reference sequence). The CDR3 contains 14 residues. The V and J ends lost 5 bases and 5 bases respectively, with 12 bases between them.

The chain recombines TRBV12-3 or TRBV12-4 with TRBJ2-3; D is unclear. This CDR3 region has 12 residues. With 4 bases removed from V and 4 bases from J, the gap between germline ends came to 6 bases. CDR3 coding DNA: TGTGCCAGCAGTTCCCTAGCAGATACGCAGTATTTT. Protein product: CASSSLADTQYF.

The chain uses TRBV20-1 and TRBJ2-1; 10 bases match TRBD2. The ends lost 3 bases at V and 2 bases at J; junction bases unmatched: 7. From germline, CDR1 is DFQATT and CDR2 SNEGSKA (reference sequence). The CDR3 covers 16 residues. In DNA, the CDR3 is TGCAGTGCTAGTTTACGGGGACTAGCGACCTACAATGAGCAGTTCTTC. Amino acid sequence: CSASLRGLATYNEQFF.

The chain carries TRBV30 and TRBJ1-6; D unclear. Per germline, CDR1 GTSNPN and CDR2 SVGIG (reference sequence). V lost 8 bases and J lost 4, with 15 bases in between. The CDR3 has 14 residues. The CDR3 DNA reads as TGTGCCGCCGCGGGCGGTTCTTATAATTCACCCCTCCACTTT. Translating gives CAAAGGSYNSPLHF.

The chain has TRBV5-1 and TRBJ1-6; D may be TRBD1 (6 bases). Looked up from germline, CDR1 is SGHRS and CDR2 is YFSETQ. The CDR3 totals 16 residues. V dropped 0 bases and J dropped 7 bases, with 14 bases sitting between them. The CDR3 sequence: CASSLARGEGNSPLHF. The CDR3 DNA follows: TGCGCCAGCAGCTTGGCCAGGGGCGAAGGCAATTCACCCCTCCACTTT.

This sequence joins TRBV10-1 and TRBJ2-4, with 7 bases lining up with TRBD1. Trimming removed 5 bases from V and 2 bases from J; junction bases left unmatched: 6. This CDR3 has 15 residues. Germline lookup yields CDR1 WNHNN and CDR2 SYGVQD (reference sequence). CDR3 region: CASSWGRGSKNIQYF. Here the CDR3 DNA reads TGCGCCAGCAGTTGGGGCAGGGGGTCCAAAAACATTCAGTACTTC.

The chain joins TRBV27 to TRBJ2-7, with 11 bases matching TRBD2. In germline, CDR1 is MNHEY, CDR2 SMNVEV (reference sequence). Trimming took 4 bases from V and 2 from J; bases not matched to a gene: 4. The CDR3 extends over 15 amino acids. CDR3 loop: CASSSTSGRTYEQYF. CDR3 DNA sequence: TGTGCCAGCAGTTCTACTAGCGGGAGAACCTACGAGCAGTACTTC.

This clone was seen just once. The rearrangement uses TRBV30 and TRBJ2-7, with D perhaps TRBD2 (5 bases). The CDR3 contains 12 residues. Trimming left V 2 bases short and J 6 bases short, with 11 bases between. From germline, CDR1 is GTSNPN and CDR2 SVGIG (reference sequence). The DNA of the CDR3 is TGTGCCTGGAGTCCCCGGAGCGGCGAGCAGTACTTC. Protein: CAWSPRSGEQYF.

Here the CDR3 reads CSASDPGRNTEAFF. Written as DNA, the CDR3 is TGCAGTGCTAGTGATCCAGGGCGGAACACTGAAGCTTTCTTT. The chain is built from TRBV20-1 and TRBJ1-1; D perhaps matches TRBD1 (5 bases). CDR3 length: 14 amino acids. Germline lookup yields CDR1 DFQATT and CDR2 SNEGSKA (reference sequence). Deletions cut 3 bases from V and 1 base from J, with 12 bases between.

This chain links TRBV13 with TRBJ2-7; maybe TRBD1 (5 bases). Per germline, CDR1 PRHDT and CDR2 FYEKMQ (reference sequence). Trimming shortened V by 1 base and J by 0 bases, and 7 bases separated the two germline ends. The CDR3 spans 14 residues. This CDR3 is CASSLDRISYEQYF. CDR3 DNA sequence: TGTGCCAGCAGCTTAGACAGGATCTCCTACGAGCAGTACTTC. The complete variable domain, with remaining parts taken from reference TRBV13 and TRBJ2-7, reads AAGVIQSPRHLIKEKRETATLKCYPIPRHDTVYWYQQGPGQDPQFLISFYEKMQSDKGSIPDRFSAQQFSDYHSELNMSSLELGDSALYFCASSLDRISYEQYFGPGTRLTVT.

This chain links TRBV27 with TRBJ1-1; TRBD1 matches at 9 bases. Germline CDR1 reads MNHEY; CDR2 reads SMNVEV (reference sequence). The CDR3 length is 14 residues. J lost 4 bases, V lost 6 bases, and 6 bases had no gene match. Written as DNA, the CDR3 is TGTGCCAGCAGGCACAGGGGGCTGGGCACTGAAGCTTTCTTT. It encodes CASRHRGLGTEAFF.

The chain carries TRBV6-5 and TRBJ1-2; D remains ambiguous. This CDR3 region has 15 residues. Germline assignment: CDR1 MNHEY and CDR2 SVGAGI. Trimming pared 2 bases from V and 0 bases from J, leaving 10 bases between. CDR3 region: CASSYGLGPNYGYTF. The CDR3 region has the DNA TGTGCCAGCAGTTACGGTCTGGGCCCTAACTATGGCTACACCTTC.

V is TRBV13 and J is TRBJ1-1; D is possibly TRBD1 (6 bases). This CDR3 has 14 residues. V was trimmed by 5 bases and J by 6 bases, leaving 16 bases between them. Per germline, CDR1 PRHDT and CDR2 FYEKMQ (reference sequence). CDR3 DNA sequence: TGTGCCAGCAGCGTTCAGGGGAGAGGGTCTGAAGCTTTCTTT. Translating it yields CASSVQGRGSEAFF.

This rearrangement joins TRBV11-2 to TRBJ2-3, with 10 bases that match TRBD2. In germline, CDR1 is SGHAT, CDR2 FQNNGV. The CDR3 contains 14 residues. V lost 5 bases and J lost 1; bases outside the gene matches: 0. The DNA for the CDR3 is TGTGCCAGCAGCCTAGCGGGGGGCACAGATACGCAGTATTTT. This codes for CASSLAGGTDTQYF.

In this sample, this clone turned up once. This chain joins TRBV4-1 and TRBJ2-1, with 14 bases aligning to TRBD2. This CDR3 is 16 amino acids long. The junction had 3 bases not matched to a gene; V was cut back by 1 base and J by 7 bases. Germline V gene data show CDR1 as MGHRA and CDR2 as YSYEKL. The CDR3 reads CASSQAGLAGVNEQFF. The CDR3 nucleotides read TGCGCCAGCAGCCAAGCGGGACTAGCGGGAGTGAATGAGCAGTTCTTC.

This chain connects TRBV7-9 to TRBJ1-2; TRBD1 might be the D (6 bases). CDR3 size: 16 residues. Germline values: CDR1 SEHNR, CDR2 FQNEAQ (reference sequence). Trimming left V 5 bases short and J 4 bases short, with 20 bases between. CDR3 protein: CASSPSGGASTYGYTF. DNA of the CDR3: TGTGCCAGCAGCCCCTCGGGGGGCGCATCCACCTATGGCTACACCTTC.

The chain joins TRBV5-5 to TRBJ2-1; 7 bases agree with TRBD1. This CDR3 is built from 14 residues. The germline V gene has CDR1 SGHKS and CDR2 YYEKEE (reference sequence). V trimming: 3 bases; J trimming: 4 bases; junction bases outside the gene matches: 4. The CDR3 here is CASSSPGQYNEQFF. DNA for the CDR3: TGTGCCAGCAGCTCACCGGGACAGTACAATGAGCAGTTCTTC.

The J gene is TRBJ2-5, the V gene TRBV4-2; TRBD2 matches at 12 bases. This CDR3 has 17 amino acids. Germline V gives CDR1 LGHNA, CDR2 YNFKEQ. The V and J ends lost 0 bases and 4 bases, in that order; junction bases with no gene match: 6. The CDR3 reads CASSQDLAGGQGETQYF. CDR3 nucleotide sequence: TGTGCCAGCAGCCAAGATCTAGCGGGAGGGCAGGGAGAGACCCAGTACTTC.

A few counts support this clone. The V call is TRBV10-3, the J call TRBJ2-1; TRBD1 might be the D (5 bases). Looked up from germline, CDR1 is ENHRY and CDR2 is SYGVKD. V was pared by 4 bases and J by 12 bases, with 16 bases between. The CDR3 has 13 residues. CDR3 bases: TGTGCCATCAGTGCTGGGCAGGGTTGGGGGCAGTTCTTC. It specifies CAISAGQGWGQFF.

This clone was recorded only once. The chain combines TRBV27 with TRBJ1-4; 9 nucleotides align to TRBD1. The CDR3 totals 17 residues. Per germline, CDR1 MNHEY and CDR2 SMNVEV (reference sequence). V lost 3 bases and J lost 7; bases outside the gene matches: 12. The CDR3 loop reads CASSFRNTGGRSEKLFF. The CDR3 DNA reads TGTGCCAGCAGTTTTCGGAATACAGGGGGCAGGAGTGAAAAACTGTTTTTT.

The chain carries TRBV18 and TRBJ2-7; possible D gene TRBD2, 6 bases. Trimming shortened V by 2 bases and J by 5 bases, and 10 bases separated the two germline ends. Germline V lookup: CDR1 KGHSH, CDR2 LQKENI. This CDR3 is built from 13 residues. The CDR3, as DNA: TGTGCCAGCTCACCAAGTTCGGGGGACGAGCAGTACTTC. Translated, it gives CASSPSSGDEQYF. Based on the CDR3 plus reference TRBV18 and TRBJ2-7, the full variable domain is NAGVMQNPRHLVRRRGQEARLRCSPMKGHSHVYWYRQLPEEGLKFMVYLQKENIIDESGMPKERFSAEFPKEGPSILRIQQVVRGDSAAYFCASSPSSGDEQYFGPGTRLTVT.

The chain carries TRBV19 and TRBJ2-3; possible D gene TRBD2, 5 bases. The CDR3 covers 15 residues. The V end lost 7 bases, the J end lost 5 bases, and 19 bases lay between the germline ends. Looked up from germline, CDR1 is LNHDA and CDR2 is SQIVND (reference sequence). The CDR3 DNA sequence: TGTGCCAGTACCCCCGCGGGTGGGCTGCGAGATACGCAGTATTTT. It specifies CASTPAGGLRDTQYF.

The rearrangement joins TRBV7-9 to TRBJ2-3, with 8 bases aligning to TRBD2. CDR3 size: 17 residues. Germline V lookup: CDR1 SEHNR, CDR2 FQNEAQ (reference sequence). V lost 0 bases to trimming and J lost 0 bases; unmatched junction nucleotides: 5. In nucleotides, the CDR3 is TGTGCCAGCAGCTTAGCGGTACAGCGGGAGAGCACAGATACGCAGTATTTT. Its protein is CASSLAVQRESTDTQYF.

This chain links TRBV7-3 with TRBJ1-1; maybe TRBD1 (5 bases). The ends were cut back, 3 bases at V and 5 bases at J, with 7 bases in the middle. CDR1 SGHTA and CDR2 FQGTGA come from the germline V gene. This CDR3 region has 12 residues. CDR3 coding DNA: TGTGCCAGCAGCTTTACAGGAACTGAAGCTTTCTTT. It specifies CASSFTGTEAFF.

This clone was counted only a few times. The chain is built from TRBV6-2 or TRBV6-3 and TRBJ1-5; 7 bases fit TRBD1. V was clipped by 6 bases and J by 5 bases; unmatched bases: 13. Germline V gene data show CDR1 as MNHEY and CDR2 as SVGEGT. This CDR3 has 16 amino acids. The CDR3 bases are TGTGCCAGCAGCCCTGCGCCCCGTACAGGGGATCAGCCCCAGCATTTT. Protein sequence: CASSPAPRTGDQPQHF.

There are a few counts of this clone. The gene calls are TRBV5-8 and TRBJ2-7; D remains ambiguous. Germline CDR1 and CDR2: SGHTS and YDEGEE. V was shortened by 0 bases and J by 0 bases, with 10 bases between the two germline ends. The CDR3 runs to 15 residues. The CDR3 loop is CASSLGATNSYEQYF. The CDR3, as DNA: TGTGCCAGCAGCTTGGGTGCGACAAACTCCTACGAGCAGTACTTC.

The chain is built from TRBV19 and TRBJ2-1, with 9 bases aligning to TRBD1. The CDR3 length is 15 residues. The ends lost 8 bases at V and 10 bases at J; junction bases unmatched: 15. Germline CDR1 is LNHDA and CDR2 is SQIVND (reference sequence). CDR3 coding DNA: TGTGCCAGTGAGGGACAGGGACCATACGGGGGGGAGCAGTTCTTC. Residues: CASEGQGPYGGEQFF.

The rearrangement joins TRBV5-5 to TRBJ1-1; no clear D. This CDR3 region has 15 residues. Trimming left V 2 bases short and J 5 bases short, with 16 bases between. Germline lookup yields CDR1 SGHKS and CDR2 YYEKEE (reference sequence). The CDR3 DNA reads TGTGCCAGCAGCTTTTGGGTCCTAGAGACTACTGAAGCTTTCTTT. The encoded protein is CASSFWVLETTEAFF.

This chain uses TRBV12-3 or TRBV12-4 with TRBJ2-5; D perhaps matches TRBD1 (5 bases). Trimming cost V 2 bases and J 7 bases, with 11 bases left between them. CDR3 length: 13 amino acids. The CDR3 DNA sequence: TGTGCCAGCAGTTTAAAGGGGCCGGCGACCCAGTACTTC. This encodes CASSLKGPATQYF.